This is a list of T cell receptor beta chains from one sample in a study of T cell responses to AZD1222 COVID-19 vaccine. Assay: immunoSEQ multiplex PCR; the TCRdb copy retains only in-frame clones and omits some. The table includes approximately 260,000 clones, roughly 93% detected once. This specimen consisted of peripheral blood, obtained on day 0 of AZD1222 vaccination. Receptors were obtained from an adult in good health. The CDR3 runs from the conserved cysteine through the conserved F or W. A D gene is named only where the DNA matches it firmly. Clone size is stated in some rows and not others, as once, few, many or a class when expanded.

CDR3	DNA	D	size	V	J
CASSEGGISNQPQHF	TGTGCCAGCAGTGAAGGTGGTATTAGCAATCAGCCCCAGCATTTT	.	.	TRBV6-1	TRBJ1-5
CSVDQEPGGYGYTF	TGCAGCGTTGACCAGGAACCGGGGGGATATGGCTACACCTTC	.	.	TRBV29-1	TRBJ1-2
CASSRQNTEAFF	TGTGCCAGCAGTCGTCAGAACACTGAAGCTTTCTTT	.	.	TRBV12-3/TRBV12-4	TRBJ1-1
CSVNGNEQFF	TGCAGCGTTAATGGAAATGAGCAGTTCTTC	.	.	TRBV29-1	TRBJ2-1
CASSSVSRGYTF	TGTGCCAGCAGCTCCGTTTCGCGTGGCTACACCTTC	.	once	TRBV5-6	TRBJ1-2
CASSRDRFSYEQYF	TGTGCCAGCAGCCGGGACAGATTCTCCTACGAGCAGTACTTC	TRBD1	.	TRBV7-8	TRBJ2-7
CASSQAPAGGNYEQYF	TGTGCCAGCAGCCAGGCCCCGGCGGGAGGAAACTACGAGCAGTACTTC	TRBD2	.	TRBV4-2	TRBJ2-7
CASNRGGNTGELFF	TGTGCCAGCAATAGGGGAGGGAACACCGGGGAGCTGTTTTTT	.	.	TRBV28	TRBJ2-2
CASSPIGSRDYEQYF	TGTGCCAGCAGCCCTATTGGCAGCAGAGACTACGAGCAGTACTTC	.	.	TRBV28	TRBJ2-7
CASSQGLGQQPQHF	TGTGCCAGCAGCCAAGGCCTGGGGCAGCAGCCCCAGCATTTT	.	.	TRBV3-1/TRBV3-2	TRBJ1-5
CASSRGSTYEQYF	TGTGCCAGCAGCCGGGGGTCCACCTACGAGCAGTACTTC	.	.	TRBV27	TRBJ2-7
CASSPHLSSGNTIYF	TGCGCCAGCAGCCCTCACTTGAGCTCTGGAAACACCATATATTTT	.	.	TRBV4-1	TRBJ1-3
CASTPAAGYEQYF	TGTGCCAGCACCCCGGCCGCAGGGTACGAGCAGTACTTC	.	.	TRBV2	TRBJ2-7
CASSRGTGQNSPLHF	TGTGCCAGCAGCCGTGGGACAGGACAAAATTCACCCCTCCACTTT	TRBD1	.	TRBV4-2	TRBJ1-6
CASSEWVDGELFF	TGTGCCAGCAGTGAATGGGTTGACGGGGAGCTGTTTTTT	.	once	TRBV6-4	TRBJ2-2
CASSFSRANYGYTF	TGTGCCAGCAGCTTCTCGCGGGCTAACTATGGCTACACCTTC	.	few	TRBV11-2	TRBJ1-2
CAGEGQLERNQPQHF	TGTGCCGGAGAGGGGCAGTTAGAGCGCAATCAGCCCCAGCATTTT	.	.	TRBV25-1	TRBJ1-5
CSVALGTSGAYNEQFF	TGCAGCGTTGCCCTCGGGACTAGCGGGGCCTACAATGAGCAGTTCTTC	TRBD2	.	TRBV29-1	TRBJ2-1
CASSGDRGEDPYEQYF	TGTGCCAGCAGTGGGGACCGGGGCGAGGACCCCTACGAGCAGTACTTC	.	.	TRBV28	TRBJ2-7
CASREGDLYNEQFF	TGTGCCAGCCGTGAGGGCGATCTTTACAATGAGCAGTTCTTC	.	.	TRBV25-1	TRBJ2-1
CASSSGPGGNQPQHF	TGTGCCAGTAGTTCGGGACCTGGGGGCAATCAGCCCCAGCATTTT	.	.	TRBV19	TRBJ1-5
CASSLPGQGMEEQYF	TGTGCCAGCAGCTTACCGGGACAGGGAATGGAAGAGCAGTACTTC	TRBD1	.	TRBV5-4	TRBJ2-7
CASRRGQGAVNYGYTF	TGCGCCAGCAGGCGCGGACAGGGGGCCGTTAACTATGGCTACACCTTC	TRBD1	.	TRBV5-1	TRBJ1-2
CASSPEREVYNEQFF	TGTGCCAGCAGCCCGGAGCGGGAAGTATACAATGAGCAGTTCTTC	TRBD2	.	TRBV6-2/TRBV6-3	TRBJ2-1
CASSSLGGKQGGELFF	TGTGCCAGCAGCTCCCTGGGGGGGAAACAAGGCGGGGAGCTGTTTTTT	.	.	TRBV12-1	TRBJ2-2
CASSWDGANTEAFF	TGCGCCAGCAGCTGGGATGGGGCGAACACTGAAGCTTTCTTT	.	.	TRBV5-1	TRBJ1-1
CASTLSGAQGTEAFF	TGTGCCAGCACCCTAAGTGGGGCGCAGGGCACTGAAGCTTTCTTT	.	.	TRBV28	TRBJ1-1
CASSLGRGTAEAFF	TGTGCCAGCAGCTTAGGCAGGGGCACGGCTGAAGCTTTCTTT	.	once	TRBV7-2	TRBJ1-1
CASSPRGQGEEAFF	TGTGCCAGCAGCCCAAGGGGACAAGGGGAAGAAGCTTTCTTT	.	.	TRBV7-6	TRBJ1-1
CASRAELYEQYF	TGTGCCAGCCGGGCGGAGTTATACGAGCAGTACTTC	.	.	TRBV7-9	TRBJ2-7
CASSGTRNTGELFF	TGTGCCAGCAGCGGGACAAGGAACACCGGGGAGCTGTTTTTT	.	.	TRBV2	TRBJ2-2
CASTGGRGRNTQYF	TGTGCCAGCACTGGGGGTCGGGGGAGGAATACGCAGTATTTT	.	.	TRBV9	TRBJ2-3
CATRQGANYGYTF	TGTGCCACCCGACAGGGAGCTAACTATGGCTACACCTTC	TRBD1	.	TRBV5-4	TRBJ1-2
CAISHSVAGASYNEQFF	TGTGCCATCAGTCATTCAGTAGCGGGAGCTAGCTACAATGAGCAGTTCTTC	TRBD2	.	TRBV10-3	TRBJ2-1
CAIRIDSYTEAFF	TGTGCCATCAGAATAGACAGTTACACTGAAGCTTTCTTT	.	once	TRBV10-3	TRBJ1-1
CASSVGRGAYNEQFF	TGTGCCAGCAGCGTCGGACGGGGAGCCTACAATGAGCAGTTCTTC	.	.	TRBV7-3	TRBJ2-1
CASSAGSSYEQYF	TGTGCCAGCAGTGCAGGGAGCTCCTACGAGCAGTACTTC	.	.	TRBV28	TRBJ2-7
CASSLPGTGDSNQPQHF	TGTGCCAGTAGTCTACCCGGGACAGGGGACAGCAATCAGCCCCAGCATTTT	TRBD1	once	TRBV19	TRBJ1-5
CASSISDRGQNIQYF	TGTGCCAGTAGTATTTCCGACCGAGGCCAAAACATTCAGTACTTC	.	.	TRBV19	TRBJ2-4
CAIRVVGPRSTGELFF	TGTGCCATCAGGGTAGTGGGACCTCGGAGCACCGGGGAGCTGTTTTTT	.	.	TRBV10-3	TRBJ2-2